What follows is one T cell receptor (beta chain) and its context. Antigen: not known. The data are from a study of cytomegalovirus exposure and HLA in healthy donors. Study results and limitations: In an earlier analysis, about 90% or about 30%: the productive usage of most TCR beta V segments.

CDR1 and CDR2 from the germline V gene are SGHVS and FNYEAQ. CDR3 size: 15 residues. The V end lost 1 base, the J end lost 0 bases, and 8 bases lay between the germline ends. The PCR used 60 Vbeta and 13 Jbeta primers. Here immunoSEQ multiplex PCR was the method, and the copy in TCRdb shows in-frame clones only, minus some. The sample includes 95,000 to 100,000 clones, about 80% of them seen just once. The chain recombines TRBV7-6 with TRBJ2-3; TRBD1 is a possible D gene (5 bases). This TCR was sampled from a man aged 40-49 years in good health and CMV-seronegative. Source material: PBMCs. In DNA form, the CDR3 reads TGTGCCAGCAGCTTAGGCAGGGCTAGCACAGATACGCAGTATTTT. This translates into CASSLGRASTDTQYF.